The 10 T cell receptor beta chains reported below all come from one sample, sequenced in a study of CD8 T cells in ankylosing spondylitis. TCRdb processed the 5' RACE reads anew with MiXCR; each CDR3 protein has one entry. The repertoire holds 250,000 or so distinct CDR3 sequences, with approximately 12% as singletons. The sample was blood, either unsorted or a sorted T cell fraction (not recorded which). The receptors derive from a male donor with ankylosing spondylitis or in good health (not recorded which).

Only a few counts were recorded for this clonotype. V gene TRBV4-2 combines with J gene TRBJ2-3; no clear D. The CDR3 contains 17 residues. The V end lost 4 bases, the J end lost 3 bases, and 20 bases lay between the germline ends. Germline V gene lookup returns CDR1 LGHNA and CDR2 YNFKEQ. CDR3 sequence: CASSRLWDHLRTDTQYF. The DNA of the CDR3 is TGTGCCAGCAGCCGCCTTTGGGATCACCTTAGGACAGATACGCAGTATTTT.

This clonotype was seen at least ten times. The chain carries TRBV4-1 and TRBJ1-2, with D unresolved. CDR3 length: 14 residues. V lost 0 bases and J lost 4, with 9 bases in between. The germline gives CDR1 MGHRA, CDR2 YSYEKL. Written as DNA, the CDR3 is TGCGCCAGCAGCCAAGATGAATCGATCTATGGCTACACCTTC. Translation gives CASSQDESIYGYTF.

This clonotype appeared many times. J is TRBJ1-2 and V is TRBV12-3 or TRBV12-4, with 10 bases fitting TRBD1. CDR3 size: 16 residues. The ends lost 6 bases at V and 6 bases at J; junction bases unmatched: 13. CDR3 sequence (DNA): TGTGCCAGCAGGCGCTCGGGACAGGGGAATAGGGATGGCTACACCTTC. Translated, it gives CASRRSGQGNRDGYTF.

The chain joins TRBV6-2 or TRBV6-3 to TRBJ2-7, with D perhaps matching TRBD1 or TRBD2 (7 bases each). Looked up from germline, CDR1 is MNHEY and CDR2 is SVGEGT. The germline V and J ends were trimmed by 0 bases and 0 bases, with 12 bases remaining between them. The length of the CDR3 is 16 residues. This chain's CDR3 is CASSYSGGDSSYEQYF. CDR3 sequence (DNA): TGTGCCAGCAGTTACTCGGGAGGGGACAGCTCCTACGAGCAGTACTTC.

The V call is TRBV5-5, the J call TRBJ2-3; 11 positions match TRBD2. V lost 4 bases and J lost 2; bases outside the gene matches: 6. The CDR3 covers 16 residues. Germline V gene data show CDR1 as SGHKS and CDR2 as YYEKEE (reference sequence). CDR3 loop: CASSISSGGTTDTQYF. CDR3 bases: TGTGCCAGCAGCATATCTAGCGGGGGGACCACAGATACGCAGTATTTT. Variable domain in full (rest from reference TRBV5-5 and TRBJ2-3): DAGVTQSPTHLIKTRGQQVTLRCSPISGHKSVSWYQQVLGQGPQFIFQYYEKEERGRGNFPDRFSARQFPNYSSELNVNALLLGDSALYLCASSISSGGTTDTQYFGPGTRLTVL.

At least ten counts were recorded for this clonotype. The chain recombines TRBV3-1 with TRBJ1-1; D is uncertain. The CDR3 spans 15 residues. V was trimmed by 0 bases and J by 6 bases, leaving 14 bases between them. Germline CDR1 LGHDT, CDR2 YNNKEL (reference sequence). For the CDR3, the DNA is TGTGCCAGCAGCCAAGAGGCCGCGAGCGGGGCTGAAGCTTTCTTT. It specifies CASSQEAASGAEAFF.

This clonotype was seen ten or more times. V and J are TRBV2 and TRBJ2-2; 10 bases map to TRBD2. Germline loops: CDR1 SNHLY, CDR2 FYNNEI. V shed 3 bases and J 4 bases; nucleotides not matched to a gene: 5. The CDR3 totals 16 residues. For the CDR3, the DNA is TGTGCCAGCAGTGATGGGATAGCGGGGGGCACCGGGGAGCTGTTTTTT. Its protein is CASSDGIAGGTGELFF. The whole variable domain, filled in from reference TRBV2 and TRBJ2-2, reads EPEVTQTPSHQVTQMGQEVILRCVPISNHLYFYWYRQILGQKVEFLVSFYNNEISEKSEIFDDQFSVERPDGSNFTLKIRSTKLEDSAMYFCASSDGIAGGTGELFFGEGSRLTVL.

This clonotype was seen repeatedly, ten times or more. The chain employs TRBV29-1 and TRBJ2-3; weak D call: TRBD2 (7 bases). CDR1 is SQVTM, CDR2 ANQGSEA, per germline. CDR3 length: 13 amino acids. The V and J ends lost 4 bases and 6 bases respectively, with 14 bases between them. The CDR3 reads CSVVWGGSDTQYF. DNA for the CDR3: TGCAGCGTTGTATGGGGGGGCAGTGATACGCAGTATTTT.

The table lists this clonotype with many counts. The J gene is TRBJ2-7, the V gene TRBV5-1, with D uncertain. The germline V gene has CDR1 SGHRS and CDR2 YFSETQ. The CDR3 covers 13 residues. V lost 0 bases and J lost 6, with 10 bases in between. The CDR3 sequence is CASSLGSFGEQYF. DNA of the CDR3: TGCGCCAGCAGCTTGGGAAGTTTTGGCGAGCAGTACTTC.

The table lists this clonotype with many counts. This chain links TRBV11-3 with TRBJ2-1, with TRBD1 matching over 9 bases. Germline assignment: CDR1 SGHNT and CDR2 YENEEA. This CDR3 is built from 16 residues. Losses at the gene ends were 5 bases for V and 5 bases for J; bases not matched to a gene: 10. In DNA form, the CDR3 reads TGTGCCAGCAGCCAGGGCGACAGGGGGAGACACAATGAGCAGTTCTTC. It translates to CASSQGDRGRHNEQFF.